This T cell receptor beta chain was recorded in a study of blood T cell repertoires in COVID-19 (dated by TCRdb to 2018 to 2021). About the study as a whole: The collaborator samples originated in the United States, Italy and Spain and spanned the acute and convalescent phases of COVID-19. The material from the prospective study consisted of cDNA or gDNA derived from T cells, B-cell-depleted T cells, or PBMCs. The dataset comprised deeply sampled blood TCRbeta repertoires from subjects exposed to, actively infected with, or recovered from COVID-19. The repertoires were released in a freely available public database intended as a resource for research on the immune response to SARS-CoV-2. Samples came from the ongoing ImmuneRACE study (first 160 participants) plus 1,254 subjects from 6 global collaborators. Nearly every sample came with metadata listing a de-identified subject ID, COVID-19 status, age in years and sex. Where HLA class I and class II types were available, the types were taken from metadata supplied by the sample provider, not from assay-based typing. Summary of the overall study and its limitations: How much clinical and demographic metadata was included differed by source and by participant, and the metadata was provided uncurated.

Clipping removes 2 bases from V and 4 bases from J, with 1 as the unmatched junction base count. From its cysteine to its phenylalanine, the CDR3 spans 13 amino acids. The only DNA kept is the CDR3, 39 bases in frame from the first base. Via the germline V gene (reference sequence), CDR1 is GTSNPN and CDR2 SVGIG. Note on this clone: Its antigen target is currently unknown. No per-base quality is available; no much larger clone lies one base away.

TCRbeta CDR3 regions were amplified from genomic DNA by means of the immunoSEQ Assay, a bias-controlled multiplex PCR. In the authors' own workflow: Nucleated cell counts per sample were estimated from amplification of reference gene primers within the assay. To quantify the absolute abundance of each unique TCRbeta CDR3 rearrangement, sequence reads were collapsed and filtered. Productive Simpson clonality was computed per sample as the square root of Simpson's diversity index over productive rearrangements. Entries here come from immuneACCESS through TCRdb and include only in-frame sequences with V and J called. Some clones fail to appear in such tables; in the studies checked, an unresolved V gene covers under half of the shortfall, and the cause of the remainder is unknown. Clone size and the V and J calls come from that table; the DNA yielded D and trimming. The table for this sample lists approximately 50,000 clones; less than 80% of them were counted only once. In total, the top ten clones hold roughly 25% of the sample.

Each collaborating institution followed its own protocols to collect whole blood in K2EDTA tubes. For TCRbeta analysis, collaborator samples were shipped as frozen whole blood, as isolated PBMCs, or as DNA extracted from either sample type. The sequence links TRBV30 to TRBJ2-7; TRBD2 agrees with 11 junctional bases. This clonotype originated in a man between 65 and 85 years old with acute or convalescent COVID-19. Sequenced: peripheral blood. The CDR3 corresponds to CAWSSSGGYEQYF. Here is the DNA: TGTGCCTGGAGTTCTAGCGGGGGGTACGAGCAGTACTTC.